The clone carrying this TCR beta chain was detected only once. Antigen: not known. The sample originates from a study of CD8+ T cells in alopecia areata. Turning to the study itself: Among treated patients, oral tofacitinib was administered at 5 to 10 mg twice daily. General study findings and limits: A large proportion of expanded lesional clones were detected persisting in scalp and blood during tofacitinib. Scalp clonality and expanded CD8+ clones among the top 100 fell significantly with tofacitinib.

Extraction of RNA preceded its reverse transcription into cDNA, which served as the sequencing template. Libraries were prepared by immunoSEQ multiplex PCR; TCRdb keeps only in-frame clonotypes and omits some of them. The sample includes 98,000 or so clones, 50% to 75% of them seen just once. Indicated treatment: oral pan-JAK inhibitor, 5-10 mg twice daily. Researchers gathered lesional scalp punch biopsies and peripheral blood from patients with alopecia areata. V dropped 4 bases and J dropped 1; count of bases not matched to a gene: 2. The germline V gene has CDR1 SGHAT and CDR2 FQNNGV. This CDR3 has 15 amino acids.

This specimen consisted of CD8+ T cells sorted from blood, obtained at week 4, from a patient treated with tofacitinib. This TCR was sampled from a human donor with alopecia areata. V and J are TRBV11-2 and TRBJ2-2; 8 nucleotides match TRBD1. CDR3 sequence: CASSSGTGNTGELFF. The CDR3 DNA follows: TGTGCCAGCAGCTCCGGGACAGGGAACACCGGGGAGCTGTTTTTT. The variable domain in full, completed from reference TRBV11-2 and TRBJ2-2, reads EAGVAQSPRYKIIEKRQSVAFWCNPISGHATLYWYQQILGQGPKLLIQFQNNGVVDDSQLPKDRFSAERLKGVDSTLKIQPAKLEDSAVYLCASSSGTGNTGELFFGEGSRLTVL.